This passage covers 24 T cell receptor beta chains from one sample sequenced in a study of blood T cell repertoires in COVID-19. Clones were read by immunoSEQ multiplex PCR, and TCRdb kept only the in-frame ones, dropping some. The sample carries fewer than 500,000 clones, 88% recorded once. The material sequenced was PBMCs or T cells enriched from blood (not recorded which). The receptors originated from a woman between 25 and 40 years old with acute COVID-19.

The V gene is TRBV5-1, the J gene TRBJ1-2; weak D call: TRBD1 (6 bases). The ends were cut back, 0 bases at V and 5 bases at J, with 14 bases in the middle. Per germline, CDR1 SGHRS and CDR2 YFSETQ. The CDR3 has 15 amino acids. CDR3 amino acids: CASSLGRGPIYGYTF. The CDR3 DNA follows: TGCGCCAGCAGCTTGGGCAGGGGACCAATTTATGGCTACACCTTC.

The CDR3 protein is CASSQEAPLDRSTEAFF. For the CDR3, the DNA is TGTGCCAGCAGCCAAGAGGCCCCCCTCGACAGATCCACTGAAGCTTTCTTT. This rearrangement joins TRBV3-1 (or the pseudogene TRBV3-2) to TRBJ1-1, with D possibly being TRBD1 (5 bases). The V end lost 0 bases, the J end lost 4 bases, and 18 bases lay between the germline ends. The germline gives CDR1 LGHDT, CDR2 YNNKEL (reference sequence). The CDR3 covers 17 residues.

This chain connects TRBV19 to TRBJ1-4; 9 bases line up with TRBD1. V was pared by 5 bases and J by 0 bases, with 7 bases of the junction left unmatched. The CDR3 has 17 residues. Germline lookup yields CDR1 LNHDA and CDR2 SQIVND (reference sequence). CDR3 protein: CASSSGQGNPTNEKLFF. CDR3 DNA: TGTGCCAGTAGTTCCGGACAGGGGAATCCAACTAATGAAAAACTGTTTTTT.

The V call is TRBV3-1 (or the pseudogene TRBV3-2), the J call TRBJ1-1; D may be TRBD1 (5 bases). V dropped 1 base and J dropped 12 bases, with 15 bases sitting between them. The V gene's germline CDR1 is LGHDT and CDR2 YNNKEL (reference sequence). The CDR3 runs to 13 residues. CDR3 sequence (DNA): TGTGCCAGCAGCCAAGGGGGCAGCCTTGAGACTTTCTTT. Amino acids: CASSQGGSLETFF.

The chain employs TRBV24-1 and TRBJ2-1; the D gene is possibly TRBD1 (6 bases). V gave up 5 bases and J gave up 0 bases, with 10 bases separating them. CDR3 length: 15 residues. Germline assignment: CDR1 KGHDR and CDR2 SFDVKD. DNA of the CDR3: TGTGCCACCAGTGGGGTAGGGGGCTCCTACAATGAGCAGTTCTTC. It codes for CATSGVGGSYNEQFF.

The rearrangement uses TRBV19 and TRBJ1-1; a weak D match, TRBD1 (5 bases). Germline V gene sequence: CDR1 LNHDA, CDR2 SQIVND (reference sequence). Trimming removed 3 bases from V and 1 base from J, with 12 bases in between. CDR3 length: 15 residues. The CDR3 spells CASSMVPTANTEAFF. For the CDR3, the DNA is TGTGCCAGTAGTATGGTTCCGACAGCGAACACTGAAGCTTTCTTT.

The J gene is TRBJ1-5, the V gene TRBV4-1, with D perhaps TRBD1 (6 bases). Trimming took off 5 bases at V and 3 bases at J, with 14 bases between the two ends. The CDR3 has 15 amino acids. Germline CDR1 and CDR2: MGHRA and YSYEKL. This chain's CDR3 is CASSVTGFTNQPQHF. DNA of the CDR3: TGCGCCAGCAGCGTAACAGGGTTTACCAATCAGCCCCAGCATTTT.

This clone occurred once. The rearrangement links TRBV7-9 to TRBJ2-1, with TRBD2 matching over 9 bases. The V gene's germline CDR1 is SEHNR and CDR2 FQNEAQ (reference sequence). The length of the CDR3 is 16 residues. Germline trimming cut 3 bases from V and 5 bases from J; bases unmatched to any gene: 8. CDR3 region: CASSFVISSGNNEQFF. Here the CDR3 DNA reads TGTGCCAGCAGCTTTGTTATCTCTAGCGGGAACAATGAGCAGTTCTTC.

The chain employs TRBV5-1 and TRBJ2-1; the match to TRBD1 covers 7 bases. The length of the CDR3 is 14 residues. Germline-derived CDR1 and CDR2 are SGHRS and YFSETQ. V lost 4 bases to trimming and J lost 4 bases; unmatched junction nucleotides: 5. The CDR3 loop reads CASSEGDSYNEQFF. CDR3 sequence (DNA): TGCGCCAGCAGCGAGGGGGACAGTTACAATGAGCAGTTCTTC.

J is TRBJ1-6 and V is TRBV7-3, with TRBD1 identical over 7 bases. The CDR3 totals 16 residues. From germline, CDR1 is SGHTA and CDR2 FQGTGA. V lost 5 bases to trimming and J lost 6 bases; unmatched junction nucleotides: 10. DNA of the CDR3: TGTGCCAGCAGCCCACAGGGGCCTGGGCTTAATTCACCCCTCCACTTT. This encodes CASSPQGPGLNSPLHF.

The genes are TRBV23-1 and TRBJ2-3; 7 bases match TRBD2. TRBV23-1 is an ORF for which the function is uncertain. This CDR3 is built from 15 residues. V lost 0 bases, J lost 2 bases, and 2 bases stayed unmatched. The CDR3 reads CASSQSGGTTDTQYF. CDR3 bases: TGCGCCAGCAGTCAATCGGGGGGGACCACAGATACGCAGTATTTT.

This clone was seen just once. The chain couples TRBV12-3 or TRBV12-4 to TRBJ2-7; unclear D gene. The length of the CDR3 is 13 residues. Deletions cut 3 bases from V and 3 bases from J, with 9 bases between. The CDR3 DNA is TGTGCCAGCAGTTTCCAACACAACTACGAGCAGTACTTC. Its protein product is CASSFQHNYEQYF.

The rearrangement joins TRBV7-2 to TRBJ2-1; 8 nucleotides agree with TRBD1. This CDR3 has 16 residues. V lost 3 bases, J lost 5 bases, and 9 bases stayed unmatched. Germline CDR1 reads SGHTA; CDR2 reads FQGNSA. The CDR3 here is CASSFGRTGSDNEQFF. The CDR3 DNA reads as TGTGCCAGCAGCTTCGGTCGGACAGGGTCCGACAATGAGCAGTTCTTC.

V gene TRBV5-6 combines with J gene TRBJ1-2; unclear D gene. CDR3 length equals 16 residues. Trimming took off 0 bases at V and 1 base at J, with 13 bases between the two ends. In germline, CDR1 is SGHDT, CDR2 YYEEEE. The CDR3 DNA sequence: TGTGCCAGCAGCTTGGAGCCGCGCCGTTATAACTATGGCTACACCTTC. Its protein is CASSLEPRRYNYGYTF.

V and J are TRBV30 and TRBJ1-6, with 9 bases that match TRBD1. This CDR3 contains 16 residues. V was clipped by 5 bases and J by 7 bases; unmatched bases: 12. The V gene's germline CDR1 is GTSNPN and CDR2 SVGIG (reference sequence). The CDR3 DNA reads TGTGCCTGGTTGGCTCAGCCGGGACAGGGAAATTCACCCCTCCACTTT. Protein product: CAWLAQPGQGNSPLHF.

The chain is built from TRBV29-1 and TRBJ2-2; 8 nucleotides align to TRBD1. The ends lost 6 bases at V and 0 bases at J; junction bases unmatched: 0. The CDR3 is 13 amino acids. Germline CDR1 and CDR2: SQVTM and ANQGSEA. CDR3 in DNA: TGCAGCGTGGACAGGGCGAACACCGGGGAGCTGTTTTTT. Translation gives CSVDRANTGELFF.

This clone was recorded once. V is TRBV5-4 and J is TRBJ1-1; TRBD1 might be the D (5 bases). The germline gives CDR1 SGHNT, CDR2 YYREEE (reference sequence). The germline V and J ends were trimmed by 1 base and 4 bases, with 17 bases remaining between them. This CDR3 spans 16 amino acids. DNA of the CDR3: TGTGCCAGCAGCTTGAATGGTGGCGGGGGAATCACTGAAGCTTTCTTT. This sequence encodes CASSLNGGGGITEAFF.

V is TRBV7-6 and J is TRBJ1-4; unclear D gene. This CDR3 region has 15 residues. V lost 5 bases and J 0 bases, leaving 10 bases between the germline ends. Germline V CDR1 and CDR2: SGHVS, FNYEAQ. The CDR3 region is CASSPPSATNEKLFF. As DNA, the CDR3 is TGTGCCAGCAGCCCCCCCTCCGCAACTAATGAAAAACTGTTTTTT.

The rearrangement joins TRBV7-3 to TRBJ2-3; 10 bases align to TRBD2. CDR1 is SGHTA and CDR2 is FQGTGA in the germline V gene. The CDR3 has 17 residues. V was pared by 1 base and J by 3 bases, with 7 bases of the junction left unmatched. CDR3 nucleotides: TGTGCCAGCAGCTTAAGGCCTAGCGGGGGAGGTACAGATACGCAGTATTTT. It yields the protein CASSLRPSGGGTDTQYF.

CDR3 loop: CASGLPLAGEYNEQFF. As DNA, the CDR3 is TGTGCTAGTGGTTTGCCCCTAGCGGGGGAGTACAATGAGCAGTTCTTC. The chain is built from TRBV12-5 and TRBJ2-1; TRBD2 matches at 10 bases. The CDR3 totals 16 residues. Trimming took 2 bases from V and 4 from J; bases not matched to a gene: 5. Germline CDR1 and CDR2: LGHNT and FRNRAP.

The chain is built from TRBV6-2 or TRBV6-3 and TRBJ1-2; 7 bases map to TRBD1. Losses at the gene ends were 5 bases for V and 3 bases for J; bases not matched to a gene: 6. Germline-derived CDR1 and CDR2 are MNHEY and SVGEGT. The CDR3 contains 14 residues. CDR3 DNA sequence: TGTGCCAGCAGTCCCACAGGGGCGGACTATGGCTACACCTTC. Translation: CASSPTGADYGYTF.

This chain joins TRBV2 and TRBJ2-3; D gene uncertain. This CDR3 region has 13 residues. The V and J ends lost 1 base and 6 bases respectively, with 8 bases between them. The V gene's germline CDR1 is SNHLY and CDR2 FYNNEI. The CDR3 DNA sequence: TGTGCCAGCAGTGAAGATATTGAGGATACGCAGTATTTT. It is translated as CASSEDIEDTQYF.

This rearrangement joins TRBV6-5 to TRBJ2-7, with TRBD2 matching 11 bases. Germline V gene sequence: CDR1 MNHEY, CDR2 SVGAGI. The junction had 4 bases not matched to a gene; V was cut back by 0 bases and J by 6 bases. The CDR3 loop spans 15 amino acids. The CDR3 DNA follows: TGTGCCAGCAGTTACTCGACTAGCGGGGTATTCGAGCAGTACTTC. Protein product: CASSYSTSGVFEQYF.

This clone came up a few times. The chain employs TRBV7-2 and TRBJ1-1, with a possible D match to TRBD1 (5 bases). Germline V gives CDR1 SGHTA, CDR2 FQGNSA. The CDR3 sequence is 14 residues long. V was pared by 6 bases and J by 4 bases, with 15 bases between. CDR3 sequence: CASRRQPPGTEAFF. The CDR3 DNA reads as TGTGCCAGCAGGAGACAGCCCCCGGGCACTGAAGCTTTCTTT.